The rows below give T cell receptor beta chains drawn from one sample of a study of identical twins. TCRdb processed the 5' RACE reads anew with MiXCR; each CDR3 protein has one entry. Found here are more than 1.5 million distinct CDR3 sequences, more than 30% of them singletons; the top ten hold approximately 0.25%. Sequences were obtained from cord blood. All receptors derive from a newborn girl in good health. CDR3s include the opening cysteine and the closing phenylalanine or tryptophan. The D gene is left open where the match is weak. A row's size may be missing; if present it is once, few, many or a size class.

V: TRBV20-1
size: NA
J: TRBJ1-2
D: TRBD1
DNA: TGCAGTGCTAGTTCGCCGGGACAGGGGATCTATGGCTACACCTTC
CDR3: CSASSPGQGIYGYTF

V: TRBV24-1
size: NA
J: TRBJ1-5
D: NA
DNA: TGTGCCACCAGTGATCATCAGGGTAATCAGCCCCAGCATTTT
CDR3: CATSDHQGNQPQHF

V: TRBV20-1
size: NA
J: TRBJ1-2
D: NA
DNA: TGCAGTGCTAGAGCCCCAGGGGCGTATGGCTACACCTTC
CDR3: CSARAPGAYGYTF

V: TRBV10-3
size: many
J: TRBJ2-7
D: TRBD2
DNA: TGTGCCATCCGCCGTACAGGGTCCGGACTAGCCTCCTACGAGCAGTACTTC
CDR3: CAIRRTGSGLASYEQYF

V: TRBV2
size: NA
J: TRBJ2-7
D: NA
DNA: TGTGCCAGCAGTCGAGCGTCCTCCTACAATGAGCAGTACTTC
CDR3: CASSRASSYNEQYF

V: TRBV4-2
size: NA
J: TRBJ1-3
D: TRBD1
DNA: TGTGCCAGCAACCCGACAGGGTCTGGAAACACCATATATTTT
CDR3: CASNPTGSGNTIYF

V: TRBV12-3/TRBV12-4
size: NA
J: TRBJ2-7
D: NA
DNA: TGTGCCAGCAGGTACAGGGAGTCCTTATCCTACGAGCAGTACTTC
CDR3: CASRYRESLSYEQYF

V: TRBV2
size: NA
J: TRBJ2-2
D: TRBD2
DNA: TGTGCCAGCCAGGAACTAGCGGGAGTATTAACCGGGGAGCTGTTTTTT
CDR3: CASQELAGVLTGELFF

V: TRBV4-2
size: few
J: TRBJ2-5
D: TRBD2
DNA: TGTGCCAGCAGCCAGTATGGGGAACGGGGGGGACAAGAGACCCAGTACTTC
CDR3: CASSQYGERGGQETQYF

V: TRBV9
size: many
J: TRBJ1-1
D: NA
DNA: TGTGCCAGCAGCCCCCCGGACAGAGTGAACACTGAAGCTTTCTTT
CDR3: CASSPPDRVNTEAFF

V: TRBV29-1
size: NA
J: TRBJ2-7
D: NA
DNA: TGCAGCGTTGAAGGCGCCGAAGGGAGGGGGAACGAGCAGTACTTC
CDR3: CSVEGAEGRGNEQYF

V: TRBV6-5
size: many
J: TRBJ1-2
D: NA
DNA: TGTGCCAGCAGTTACTCGGGTACAGGGAACTATGGCTACACCTTC
CDR3: CASSYSGTGNYGYTF

V: TRBV19
size: NA
J: TRBJ2-7
D: TRBD1
DNA: TGTGCCAGTACCAAAAACCACAGGGGTTTTTACGACGAGCAGTACTTC
CDR3: CASTKNHRGFYDEQYF

V: TRBV7-9
size: NA
J: TRBJ2-3
D: TRBD2
DNA: TGTGCCAGCAGCTGTCAGCTAGCGGGAGGGGCAGATACGCAGTATTTT
CDR3: CASSCQLAGGADTQYF

V: TRBV29-1
size: NA
J: TRBJ2-7
D: TRBD1
DNA: TGCAGCGTTGTCGGGACAGGGGTCTACAATGAGCAGTACTTC
CDR3: CSVVGTGVYNEQYF

V: TRBV20-1
size: NA
J: TRBJ2-7
D: NA
DNA: TGCAGTGCTAGCCTCCCCGGAGCCCCATCTTACGAGCAGTACTTC
CDR3: CSASLPGAPSYEQYF

V: TRBV11-2
size: NA
J: TRBJ2-5
D: NA
DNA: TGTGCCAGCAGCCAACTCAGGGCTAGTTCGGGTCCGCATGAGCAGTACTTC
CDR3: CASSQLRASSGPHEQYF

V: TRBV28
size: NA
J: TRBJ1-3
D: TRBD1
DNA: TGTGCCAGCAGTTCCGGACAGGGGGCAAACACCATATATTTT
CDR3: CASSSGQGANTIYF

V: TRBV7-9
size: few
J: TRBJ1-2
D: NA
DNA: TGTGCCAGCAGCTTAGGGTCCTTAAGTAACTATGGCTACACCTTC
CDR3: CASSLGSLSNYGYTF

V: TRBV5-1
size: NA
J: TRBJ2-7
D: NA
DNA: TGCGCCAGCGGAGGGACTGTCTCGTACGAGCAGTACTTC
CDR3: CASGGTVSYEQYF

V: TRBV6-5
size: few
J: TRBJ1-2
D: NA
DNA: TGTGCCAGCAGTTACTCCGGCACAGGCTACACCTTC
CDR3: CASSYSGTGYTF

V: TRBV6-6
size: NA
J: TRBJ1-1
D: NA
DNA: TGTGCCAGCGGCCGGGTACTGACTGAAGCTTTCTTT
CDR3: CASGRVLTEAFF

V: TRBV18
size: NA
J: TRBJ2-3
D: TRBD2
DNA: TGTGCCAGCTCACCAAGTTATCGGGGGGGCGCAGATACGCAGTATTTT
CDR3: CASSPSYRGGADTQYF

V: TRBV10-3
size: many
J: TRBJ2-1
D: NA
DNA: TGTGCCATCAGTGAGTTAGACGCCCGAAATGAGCAGTTCTTC
CDR3: CAISELDARNEQFF

V: TRBV10-3
size: few
J: TRBJ1-2
D: NA
DNA: TGTGCCATCACCCCGGGGCAGTTATATGGCTACACCTTC
CDR3: CAITPGQLYGYTF

V: TRBV7-2
size: NA
J: TRBJ2-6
D: NA
DNA: TGTGCCAGCAGCATACAGGGGGGGGCTGGGGCCAACGTCCTGACTTTC
CDR3: CASSIQGGAGANVLTF